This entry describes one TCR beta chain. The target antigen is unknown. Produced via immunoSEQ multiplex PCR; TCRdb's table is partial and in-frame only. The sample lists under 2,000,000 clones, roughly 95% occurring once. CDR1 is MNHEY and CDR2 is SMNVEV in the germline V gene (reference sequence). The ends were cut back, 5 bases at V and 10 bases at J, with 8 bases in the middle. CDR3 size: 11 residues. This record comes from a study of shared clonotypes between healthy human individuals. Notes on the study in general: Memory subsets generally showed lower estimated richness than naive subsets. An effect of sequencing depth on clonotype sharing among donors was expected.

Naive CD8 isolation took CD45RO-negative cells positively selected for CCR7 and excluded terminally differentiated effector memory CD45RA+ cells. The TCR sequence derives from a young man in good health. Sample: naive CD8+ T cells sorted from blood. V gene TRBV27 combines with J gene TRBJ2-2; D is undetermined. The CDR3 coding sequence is TGTGCCAGCAGTCCCGGTTTGGAGCTGTTTTTT. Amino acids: CASSPGLELFF.